The 27 T cell receptor beta chains reported below all come from one sample, sequenced in a study of T cells in Graves' hyperthyroidism and ophthalmopathy. TCR beta CDR3 regions were amplified from RNA transcripts. In the first-round RT-PCR of the TCR CDR3, the HTBI primer set was used. TCRdb redid the calling of the multiplex PCR reads with MiXCR, one entry per CDR3 protein. The repertoire holds fewer than 650,000 distinct CDR3 sequences, with around 14% as singletons. Specimen: blood. The receptors originated from a woman younger than 35 with Graves' ophthalmopathy.

The chain joins TRBV7-6 to TRBJ2-7; possibly TRBD1 or TRBD2 for D (5 bases each). Germline V gene data show CDR1 as SGHVS and CDR2 as FNYEAQ. The CDR3 covers 16 residues. Trimming took off 2 bases at V and 6 bases at J, with 20 bases between the two ends. The CDR3 is CASSLHRDPPLGEQYF. The CDR3 DNA is TGTGCCAGCAGCTTACACCGGGACCCACCTCTAGGCGAGCAGTACTTC.

The chain couples TRBV7-9 to TRBJ1-1; unclear D gene. Deletions cut 4 bases from V and 3 bases from J, with 21 bases between. Germline CDR1 SEHNR, CDR2 FQNEAQ (reference sequence). The CDR3 is 17 amino acids. Here the CDR3 reads CASSYPAPLPKDTEAFF. In nucleotides, the CDR3 is TGTGCCAGCAGCTACCCCGCCCCTCTCCCGAAGGACACTGAAGCTTTCTTT.

V is TRBV4-3 and J is TRBJ1-5; D is unresolved. From germline, CDR1 is LGHNA and CDR2 YSLEER. V was cut by 6 bases and J by 7 bases, with 16 bases left in between. This CDR3 comprises 14 residues. This CDR3 reads CASSDDVGGQPQHF. CDR3 DNA sequence: TGCGCCAGCAGTGACGACGTAGGCGGGCAGCCCCAGCATTTT.

This clonotype was picked up many times. The chain joins TRBV7-3 to TRBJ2-1; D might be TRBD1 or TRBD2, each matching 5 bases. V shed 5 bases and J shed 10 bases, with 15 bases lying between them. The CDR3 is 13 amino acids. The germline CDR1 and CDR2 sequences are SGHTA and FQGTGA. This CDR3 is CASSLTRSGEQFF. The CDR3, as DNA: TGTGCCAGCAGCCTTACTAGGTCAGGGGAGCAGTTCTTC.

J is TRBJ1-4 and V is TRBV14; TRBD1 might be the D (6 bases). The CDR3 consists of 17 residues. Germline V lookup: CDR1 SGHDN, CDR2 FVKESK. The ends were cut back, 1 base at V and 5 bases at J, with 17 bases in the middle. The CDR3 region is CASSQAFRGATNEKLFF. DNA of the CDR3: TGTGCCAGCAGCCAAGCCTTCCGGGGGGCTACGAATGAAAAACTGTTTTTT.

The chain combines TRBV29-1 with TRBJ2-5; 8 bases are a match to TRBD1. The germline gives CDR1 SQVTM, CDR2 ANQGSEA. V shed 3 bases, J shed 5 bases, and the junction held 11 bases outside the gene matches. The CDR3 sequence is 15 residues long. The CDR3 here is CSVEFADRVSETQYF. The CDR3 DNA reads TGCAGCGTTGAGTTTGCGGACAGGGTATCGGAGACCCAGTACTTC.

This clonotype showed up just a few times. The chain combines TRBV18 with TRBJ2-7; 7 bases are shared with TRBD1. Germline V gene lookup returns CDR1 KGHSH and CDR2 LQKENI. The CDR3 is 15 amino acids. V shed 0 bases, J shed 0 bases, and the junction held 2 bases outside the gene matches. CDR3 amino acids: CASSPPEGASYEQYF. CDR3 bases: TGTGCCAGCTCACCACCTGAGGGGGCCTCCTACGAGCAGTACTTC.

This clonotype was seen many times. This sequence joins TRBV12-3 or TRBV12-4 and TRBJ2-1; weak D call: TRBD2 (6 bases). Trimming cost V 1 base and J 4 bases, with 14 bases left between them. This CDR3 region has 16 residues. The CDR3 DNA is TGTGCCAGCAGTTTAGTAGGGTCAGGGACTTACAATGAGCAGTTCTTC. As protein: CASSLVGSGTYNEQFF.

The table lists this clonotype with many counts. The V and J genes are TRBV19 and TRBJ1-2; 9 bases are a match to TRBD1. V shed 7 bases and J 7 bases; nucleotides not matched to a gene: 4. The length of the CDR3 is 12 residues. CDR1 is LNHDA, CDR2 SQIVND, per germline (reference sequence). For the CDR3, the DNA is TGTGCCAGTATGGACAGGGGAGGTGGCTACACCTTC. This translates into CASMDRGGGYTF.

The gene calls are TRBV11-2 and TRBJ2-1, with 11 positions matching TRBD2. V was pared by 1 base and J by 5 bases, with 7 bases of the junction left unmatched. CDR1 is SGHAT and CDR2 is FQNNGV in the germline V gene. The CDR3 sequence is 17 residues long. This CDR3 is CASSLVGGTSGNNEQFF. The CDR3 coding sequence is TGTGCCAGCAGCTTAGTGGGCGGGACTAGCGGAAACAATGAGCAGTTCTTC.

This clonotype appeared many times. This chain joins TRBV12-3 or TRBV12-4 and TRBJ1-1; D remains ambiguous. V was trimmed by 8 bases and J by 0 bases, leaving 10 bases between them. This CDR3 contains 13 residues. CDR3 coding DNA: TGTGCCAGCCGGTATGTGATGAACACTGAAGCTTTCTTT. Amino acid sequence: CASRYVMNTEAFF.

This clonotype was seen ten or more times. The chain is built from TRBV7-9 and TRBJ2-7; 12 bases are shared with TRBD2. The V gene's germline CDR1 is SEHNR and CDR2 FQNEAQ (reference sequence). V gave up 2 bases and J gave up 2 bases; unmatched junction bases: 13. The CDR3 consists of 19 residues. The CDR3 here is CASSLMMRTSGINPYEQYF. CDR3 in DNA: TGTGCCAGCAGCTTAATGATGCGGACTAGCGGGATTAACCCCTACGAGCAGTACTTC.

This clonotype was picked up many times. The chain links TRBV12-3 or TRBV12-4 to TRBJ2-5; D possibly corresponds to TRBD2 (5 bases). Trimming cost V 6 bases and J 7 bases, with 15 bases left between them. This CDR3 region has 13 residues. This chain's CDR3 is CASSLRGSLTQYF. The CDR3, as DNA: TGTGCCAGCAGCTTAAGAGGGTCACTGACCCAGTACTTC.

In its sample, this clonotype was seen a few times. This chain uses TRBV2 with TRBJ1-2, with a weak D call TRBD1 (5 bases). This CDR3 contains 14 residues. Germline CDR1 and CDR2: SNHLY and FYNNEI. The V and J ends lost 2 bases and 7 bases respectively, with 14 bases between them. Written as DNA, the CDR3 is TGTGCCAGCAGTGAATCGGGACTCTGGTCTGGCTACACCTTC. Amino acids: CASSESGLWSGYTF.

The J gene is TRBJ1-1, the V gene TRBV20-1; no clear D. This CDR3 is built from 12 residues. Per the germline V gene, CDR1 is DFQATT and CDR2 is SNEGSKA (reference sequence). V gave up 1 base and J gave up 4 bases, with 7 bases separating them. CDR3 protein: CSARGHPTEAFF. For the CDR3, the DNA is TGCAGTGCTAGAGGTCACCCCACTGAAGCTTTCTTT.

In this sample, this clonotype turned up many times. V gene TRBV28 combines with J gene TRBJ1-1; 7 positions agree with TRBD1. This CDR3 has 15 residues. The V gene end was trimmed by 8 bases and the J gene end by 4 bases; junction bases not matched to a gene: 13. CDR1 and CDR2 (germline): MDHEN, SYDVKM. CDR3 DNA sequence: TGTGCCAGCCGGACCGGTGACAGGGCGTCCACTGAAGCTTTCTTT. This sequence encodes CASRTGDRASTEAFF.

This clonotype was seen ten or more times. The V gene is TRBV6-5, the J gene TRBJ2-7; maybe TRBD1 (6 bases). This CDR3 spans 17 amino acids. The V end lost 0 bases, the J end lost 3 bases, and 18 bases lay between the germline ends. Germline assignment: CDR1 MNHEY and CDR2 SVGAGI. This CDR3 is CASSYSAGWDNLYEQYF. The CDR3 bases are TGTGCCAGCAGTTACTCGGCGGGTTGGGACAACCTCTACGAGCAGTACTTC.

This clonotype has ten or more counts. The chain uses TRBV7-8 and TRBJ1-3; no firm D call. The V and J ends lost 5 bases and 1 base respectively, with 15 bases between them. The CDR3 consists of 16 residues. The germline gives CDR1 SGHVS, CDR2 FQNEAQ. The chain's CDR3 is CASSPRAGDSGNTIYF. The DNA for the CDR3 is TGTGCCAGCAGCCCCCGGGCCGGAGATTCTGGAAACACCATATATTTT.

The sample holds a few counts of this clonotype. The genes are TRBV5-8 and TRBJ1-1, with a weak D call TRBD1 (5 bases). The CDR3 is 17 amino acids. From germline, CDR1 is SGHTS and CDR2 YDEGEE. V lost 2 bases and J 0 bases, leaving 17 bases between the germline ends. The CDR3 DNA sequence: TGTGCCAGCAGCTTTTTCGGTGGGGGAGAGGTGAACACTGAAGCTTTCTTT. It is translated as CASSFFGGGEVNTEAFF.

This clonotype was recorded many times. The chain joins TRBV5-6 to TRBJ2-5, with 10 positions matching TRBD1. The CDR3 extends over 16 amino acids. Per germline, CDR1 SGHDT and CDR2 YYEEEE. The junction had 11 bases not matched to a gene; V was cut back by 4 bases and J by 5 bases. CDR3 amino acids: CASSPNPGTGDETQYF. The CDR3 nucleotides are TGTGCCAGCAGCCCGAACCCAGGGACAGGGGACGAGACCCAGTACTTC.

This clonotype was detected ten times or more. The rearrangement joins TRBV11-2 to TRBJ2-5; 12 bases align to TRBD2. The CDR3 has 16 amino acids. With 5 bases clipped from V and 4 bases from J, the junction kept 8 bases outside the gene matches. Germline-derived CDR1 and CDR2 are SGHAT and FQNNGV. The CDR3 nucleotides are TGTGCCAGCAGCCCGTGGACTAGCGGGATCGGAGAGACCCAGTACTTC. Its protein is CASSPWTSGIGETQYF.

The sample holds a few counts of this clonotype. V and J are TRBV4-1 and TRBJ2-7, with D possibly being TRBD2 (6 bases). There are 15 residues in the CDR3. The V end was cut by 3 bases, the J end by 7 bases, with 19 bases between. Germline V gives CDR1 MGHRA, CDR2 YSYEKL. CDR3 DNA sequence: TGCGCCAGCAGCCACCGGGCGGGGTCCTGGGAGGAGCAGTACTTC. It yields the protein CASSHRAGSWEEQYF.

The sample holds many counts of this clonotype. The J gene is TRBJ1-2, the V gene TRBV29-1; 7 bases are shared with TRBD1. CDR3 size: 14 residues. CDR1 is SQVTM, CDR2 ANQGSEA, per germline. V dropped 6 bases and J dropped 3; count of bases not matched to a gene: 10. CDR3 in amino acids: CSVLLRDSYYGYTF. In DNA, the CDR3 is TGCAGCGTCCTTCTCCGGGACAGCTACTATGGCTACACCTTC.

The sample holds a few counts of this clonotype. The chain recombines TRBV6-1 with TRBJ1-3; D ambiguous. Germline CDR1 MNHNS, CDR2 SASEGT. V was cut by 5 bases and J by 0 bases, with 5 bases left in between. The CDR3 extends over 13 amino acids. CDR3 sequence reads: CASSINSGNTIYF. CDR3 nucleotide sequence: TGTGCCAGCAGTATTAACTCTGGAAACACCATATATTTT.

The table lists this clonotype with a count of one. A much bigger clone sits one base away, suggesting this may be a read error. The CDR3 is CASTEDSATNEKLFF. The CDR3 DNA reads as TGTGCCAGTACCGAGGACAGTGCAACTAATGAAAAACTGTTTTTT. The chain recombines TRBV19 with TRBJ1-4; possibly TRBD1 for D (6 bases). The CDR3 consists of 15 residues. Between the trimmed V and J ends, which lost 7 bases and 0 bases, there was a span of 12 bases. Germline CDR1 LNHDA, CDR2 SQIVND (reference sequence).

The chain uses TRBV6-5 and TRBJ2-1, with D unclear. This CDR3 has 15 residues. V lost 0 bases and J lost 13, with 19 bases in between. The V gene's germline CDR1 is MNHEY and CDR2 SVGAGI. The CDR3, as DNA: TGTGCCAGCAGTTACTCGAGATTGGGCCAAGTAAGACAGTTCTTC. This codes for CASSYSRLGQVRQFF.

This clonotype showed up many times. The chain uses TRBV30 and TRBJ2-7, with D hard to call. Germline V gene data show CDR1 as GTSNPN and CDR2 as SVGIG (reference sequence). The V gene lost 1 base and the J gene lost 4 bases, with 5 bases spanning the gap. The CDR3 loop spans 11 amino acids. This CDR3 reads CAWSEGYEQYF. The DNA of the CDR3 is TGTGCCTGGAGTGAGGGTTACGAGCAGTACTTC.